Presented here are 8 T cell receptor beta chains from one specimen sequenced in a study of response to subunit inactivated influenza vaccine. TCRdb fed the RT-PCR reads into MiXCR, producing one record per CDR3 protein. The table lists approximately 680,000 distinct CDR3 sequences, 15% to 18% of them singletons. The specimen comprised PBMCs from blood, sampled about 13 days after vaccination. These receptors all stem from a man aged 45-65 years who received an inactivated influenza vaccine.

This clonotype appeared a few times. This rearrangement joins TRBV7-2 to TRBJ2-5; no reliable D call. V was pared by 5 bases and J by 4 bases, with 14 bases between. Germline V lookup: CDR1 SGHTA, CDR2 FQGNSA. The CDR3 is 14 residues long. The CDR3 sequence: CASSPAGVRETQYF. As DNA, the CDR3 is TGTGCCAGCAGCCCTGCTGGGGTTAGAGAGACCCAGTACTTC.

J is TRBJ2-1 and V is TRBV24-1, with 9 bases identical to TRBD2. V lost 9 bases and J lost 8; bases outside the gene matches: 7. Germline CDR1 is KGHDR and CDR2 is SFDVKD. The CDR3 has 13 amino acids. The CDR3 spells CATAASGVDEQFF. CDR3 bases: TGTGCCACCGCGGCTAGCGGGGTCGATGAGCAGTTCTTC.

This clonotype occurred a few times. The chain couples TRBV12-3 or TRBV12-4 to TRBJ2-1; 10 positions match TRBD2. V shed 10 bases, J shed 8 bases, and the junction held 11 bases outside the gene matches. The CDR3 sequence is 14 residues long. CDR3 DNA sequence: TGTGCCACGCTTCTAGCGGGAGTTTTGGATGAGCAGTTCTTC. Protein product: CATLLAGVLDEQFF.

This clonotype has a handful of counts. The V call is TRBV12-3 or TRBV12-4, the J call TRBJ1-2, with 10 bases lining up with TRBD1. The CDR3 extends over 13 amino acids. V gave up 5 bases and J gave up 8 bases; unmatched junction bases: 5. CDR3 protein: CASSPGTGVGYTF. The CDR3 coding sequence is TGTGCCAGCAGTCCCGGGACAGGGGTAGGCTACACCTTC.

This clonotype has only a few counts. CDR3 amino acids: CASSKMAGNYNEQFF. As DNA, the CDR3 is TGTGCCAGTAGTAAAATGGCAGGGAATTACAATGAGCAGTTCTTC. The chain is built from TRBV19 and TRBJ2-1, with TRBD1 as a possible D gene (5 bases). The V end was cut by 4 bases, the J end by 4 bases, with 14 bases between. This CDR3 has 15 amino acids. The germline V gene has CDR1 LNHDA and CDR2 SQIVND (reference sequence).

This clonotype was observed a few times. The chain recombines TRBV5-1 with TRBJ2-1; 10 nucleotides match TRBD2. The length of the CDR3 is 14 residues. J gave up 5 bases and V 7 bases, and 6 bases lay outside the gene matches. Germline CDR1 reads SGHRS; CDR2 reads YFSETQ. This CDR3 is CASATSGFDNEQFF. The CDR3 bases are TGCGCCAGCGCGACTAGCGGGTTTGACAATGAGCAGTTCTTC.

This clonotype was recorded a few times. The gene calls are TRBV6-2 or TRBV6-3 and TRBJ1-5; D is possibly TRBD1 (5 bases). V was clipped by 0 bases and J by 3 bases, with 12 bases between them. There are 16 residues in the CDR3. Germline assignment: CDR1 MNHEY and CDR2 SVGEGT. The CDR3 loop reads CASSYSRGDYNQPQHF. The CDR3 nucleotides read TGTGCCAGCAGTTACTCGAGAGGGGACTACAATCAGCCCCAGCATTTT.

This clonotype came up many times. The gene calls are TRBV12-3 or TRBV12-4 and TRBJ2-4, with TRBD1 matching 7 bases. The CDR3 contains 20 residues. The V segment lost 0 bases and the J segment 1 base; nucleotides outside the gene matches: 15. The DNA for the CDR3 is TGTGCCAGCAGTTTAGCAATGCTTCTCAACAGGGGATCGGCCAAAAACATTCAGTACTTC. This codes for CASSLAMLLNRGSAKNIQYF.